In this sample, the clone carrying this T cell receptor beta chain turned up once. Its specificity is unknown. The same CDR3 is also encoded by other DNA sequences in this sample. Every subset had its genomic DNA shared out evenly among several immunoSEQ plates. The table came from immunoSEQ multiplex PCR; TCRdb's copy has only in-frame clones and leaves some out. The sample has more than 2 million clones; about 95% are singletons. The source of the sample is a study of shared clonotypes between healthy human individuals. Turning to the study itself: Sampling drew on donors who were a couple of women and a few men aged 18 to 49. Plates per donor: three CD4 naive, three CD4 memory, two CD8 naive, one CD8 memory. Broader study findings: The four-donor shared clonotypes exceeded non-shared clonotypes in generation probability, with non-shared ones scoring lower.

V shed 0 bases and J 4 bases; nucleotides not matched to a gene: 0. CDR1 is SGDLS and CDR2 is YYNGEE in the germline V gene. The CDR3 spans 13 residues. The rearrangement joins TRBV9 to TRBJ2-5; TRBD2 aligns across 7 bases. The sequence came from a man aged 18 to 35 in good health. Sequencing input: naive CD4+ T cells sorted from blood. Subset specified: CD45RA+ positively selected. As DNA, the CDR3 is TGTGCCAGCAGCGTAGGACTAGCAGAGACCCAGTACTTC. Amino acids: CASSVGLAETQYF.